The next 24 T cell receptor beta chains were all read from a single sample in a study of blood T cells in healthy people across ages. A second PCR of roughly 7 to 11 cycles used a sample-barcoded 5' primer and a J-beta primer mix. TCRdb analysed the 5' RACE reads with MiXCR anew, one entry per CDR3 protein. The repertoire holds roughly 1,500,000 distinct CDR3 sequences, with around 36% as singletons. The sequencing input was blood. Receptors were obtained from a woman aged 30 to 39 in good health.

This clonotype was recorded a few times. The chain joins TRBV5-1 to TRBJ2-7, with D uncertain. The CDR3 runs to 15 residues. Trimming stripped 0 bases from V and 0 bases from J, with 10 bases between. Germline V lookup: CDR1 SGHRS, CDR2 YFSETQ. The CDR3 nucleotides read TGCGCCAGCAGCTTGGTCGAGACGTTCTCCTACGAGCAGTACTTC. Translation: CASSLVETFSYEQYF.

The rearrangement uses TRBV9 and TRBJ2-7; 8 bases align to TRBD1. CDR1 and CDR2 from the germline V gene are SGDLS and YYNGEE. The V and J ends lost 0 bases and 6 bases, in that order; junction bases with no gene match: 8. This CDR3 spans 15 amino acids. In DNA, the CDR3 is TGTGCCAGCAGCGTAGAAGGGGCAGGGGGCAGCGAGCAGTACTTC. The encoded protein is CASSVEGAGGSEQYF. Full variable domain (outside the CDR3, taken from reference TRBV9 and TRBJ2-7): DSGVTQTPKHLITATGQRVTLRCSPRSGDLSVYWYQQSLDQGLQFLIQYYNGEERAKGNILERFSAQQFPDLHSELNLSSLELGDSALYFCASSVEGAGGSEQYFGPGTRLTVT.

Comment on this clonotype: This sequence is one base from a far larger clone and is likely a read error. This chain links TRBV4-1 with TRBJ2-1; a possible D gene is TRBD2 (5 bases). There are 11 residues in the CDR3. Germline CDR1 is MGHRA and CDR2 is YSYEKL. The CDR3 here is CASGQGGEQFF. DNA for the CDR3: TGCGCCAGCGGCCAAGGAGGCGAGCAGTTCTTC.

Worth noting for this clonotype: Since a much larger clone is just one base distant, this may be a read error. The CDR3 sequence is CSVLTGSPLNGYTF. The CDR3 DNA reads TGCAGCGTGCTGACAGGGTCGCCCCTGAACGGCTACACCTTC. The chain combines TRBV29-1 with TRBJ1-2; 7 nucleotides line up with TRBD1. The J segment lost 8 bases and the V segment lost 6 bases, leaving 15 bases of the junction unmatched. Per the germline V gene, CDR1 is SQVTM and CDR2 is ANQGSEA. The CDR3 runs 14 residues.

This clonotype was seen more than once but under ten times. This chain joins TRBV9 and TRBJ1-2; D is undetermined. The CDR3 is made up of 15 amino acids. The germline V gene has CDR1 SGDLS and CDR2 YYNGEE. The germline V and J ends were trimmed by 3 bases and 2 bases, with 14 bases remaining between them. CDR3 amino acids: CASSAASGVNYGYTF. In DNA, the CDR3 is TGTGCCAGCAGCGCTGCCTCTGGGGTAAACTATGGCTACACCTTC.

This clonotype was seen a few times. This chain links TRBV7-9 with TRBJ2-1, with TRBD2 as a possible D gene (6 bases). V was trimmed by 2 bases and J by 4 bases, leaving 12 bases between them. This CDR3 region has 15 residues. CDR1 SEHNR and CDR2 FQNEAQ come from the germline V gene (reference sequence). CDR3 nucleotide sequence: TGTGCCAGCAGCTTATTGGGCGGGAAATACAATGAGCAGTTCTTC. It translates to CASSLLGGKYNEQFF.

This clonotype came up a few times. In nucleotides, the CDR3 is TGCAGTGCTAGAGACAGGTACACCGGGGAGCTGTTTTTT. Translation: CSARDRYTGELFF. This chain connects TRBV20-1 to TRBJ2-2, with unresolved D. This CDR3 comprises 13 residues. The V and J ends lost 0 bases and 3 bases respectively, with 5 bases between them. CDR1 and CDR2 (germline): DFQATT, SNEGSKA (reference sequence).

This clonotype has just a few counts. V and J are TRBV7-3 and TRBJ2-2; D is uncertain. In germline, CDR1 is SGHTA, CDR2 FQGTGA. This CDR3 has 13 residues. V was trimmed by 5 bases and J by 3 bases, leaving 7 bases between them. CDR3 nucleotides: TGTGCCAGCAGCCATTCCTACACCGGGGAGCTGTTTTTT. This sequence encodes CASSHSYTGELFF.

This clonotype was observed once. The chain is built from TRBV29-1 and TRBJ2-2; TRBD2 matches at 7 bases. Trimming cost V 6 bases and J 2 bases; bases outside gene matches: 9. This CDR3 contains 15 residues. CDR1 and CDR2 from the germline V gene are SQVTM and ANQGSEA. DNA of the CDR3: TGCAGCGTGGACACAAGCGGGATTAACACCGGGGAGCTGTTTTTT. Amino acid sequence: CSVDTSGINTGELFF.

Note on this clonotype: This may come from a read error, since a much larger clone is one base off. The J gene is TRBJ1-2, the V gene TRBV29-1; 9 positions agree with TRBD1. This CDR3 contains 13 residues. CDR1 and CDR2 (germline): SQVTM, ANQGSEA. The junction had 7 bases not matched to a gene; V was cut back by 4 bases and J by 7 bases. The CDR3 DNA reads TGCAGCGTTGGCTTACAGGGGGCGACTGGCTACACCTTC. It encodes CSVGLQGATGYTF.

This clonotype was seen many times. At one boundary the junction diverges from the germline segment, which might be a read error. The V and J genes are TRBV29-1 and TRBJ2-7; 8 bases line up with TRBD1. The CDR3 consists of 10 residues. CDR1 SQVTM and CDR2 ANQGSEA come from the germline V gene. This CDR3 reads CSIDRGGQYF. The CDR3 nucleotides are TGCAGCATTGACAGGGGCGGACAGTACTTC.

In its sample, this clonotype was seen many times. The chain couples TRBV12-3 or TRBV12-4 to TRBJ2-3; the D gene is possibly TRBD1 (5 bases). CDR3 length: 14 amino acids. V was cut by 3 bases and J by 1 base, with 8 bases left in between. CDR3 DNA: TGTGCCAGCAGTTTGGTCAGGGGCACAGATACGCAGTATTTT. Translated, it gives CASSLVRGTDTQYF.

This clonotype was seen a few times. The chain links TRBV20-1 to TRBJ2-1; 9 bases align to TRBD2. With V trimmed by 0 bases and J by 6 bases, 9 bases remained unmatched. Germline V gene lookup returns CDR1 DFQATT and CDR2 SNEGSKA (reference sequence). The CDR3 extends over 16 amino acids. The CDR3 DNA follows: TGCAGTGCTAGAGATGGGCTAGCGGGACCCCTCAATGAGCAGTTCTTC. It translates to CSARDGLAGPLNEQFF.

The J gene is TRBJ1-2, the V gene TRBV27, with unresolved D. The CDR3 is 15 amino acids. Germline-derived CDR1 and CDR2 are MNHEY and SMNVEV (reference sequence). Trimming removed 5 bases at V and 4 bases at J, with 17 bases between. The CDR3 sequence is CASSPKVLSLYGYTF. CDR3 DNA: TGTGCCAGCAGTCCGAAGGTGTTAAGTCTCTATGGCTACACCTTC.

This chain connects TRBV12-3 or TRBV12-4 to TRBJ2-5; 8 bases agree with TRBD1. Near its end, the DNA agrees better with TRBJ2-7, so the J call may be wrong. This CDR3 comprises 14 residues. CDR3 sequence: CASSSGGSVYEQYF. In nucleotides, the CDR3 is TGTGCCAGCAGTTCAGGGGGCTCGGTATACGAGCAGTACTTC.

This clonotype has a handful of counts. As DNA, the CDR3 is TGTGCCACCAGAAAGGGGCAGGGGTCCTACAATGAGCAGTTCTTC. Translation gives CATRKGQGSYNEQFF. The rearrangement links TRBV27 to TRBJ2-1; D might be TRBD1 (6 bases). This CDR3 is built from 15 residues. Germline V lookup: CDR1 MNHEY, CDR2 SMNVEV (reference sequence). The V end lost 10 bases, the J end lost 1 base, and 17 bases lay between the germline ends.

This clonotype has at least ten counts. V and J are TRBV4-1 and TRBJ1-4; D is unclear. The germline V gene encodes CDR1 MGHRA and CDR2 YSYEKL. Trimming shortened V by 4 bases and J by 0 bases, and 6 bases separated the two germline ends. This CDR3 is 14 amino acids long. DNA for the CDR3: TGCGCCAGCAGCCGAGAACCAACTAATGAAAAACTGTTTTTT. Protein sequence: CASSREPTNEKLFF.

This chain joins TRBV20-1 and TRBJ2-6, with D hard to call. Trimming pared 3 bases from V and 0 bases from J, leaving 6 bases between. Per the germline V gene, CDR1 is DFQATT and CDR2 is SNEGSKA (reference sequence). This CDR3 has 14 amino acids. As DNA, the CDR3 is TGCAGTGCTAGTCAGACCTCTGGGGCCAACGTCCTGACTTTC. Translated, it gives CSASQTSGANVLTF.

The gene calls are TRBV29-1 and TRBJ2-5, with D perhaps matching TRBD1 (6 bases). V was shortened by 4 bases and J by 7 bases, with 16 bases between the two germline ends. Germline lookup yields CDR1 SQVTM and CDR2 ANQGSEA. The CDR3 runs 13 residues. Here the CDR3 DNA reads TGCAGCGTTGGCGAACAGGGTTGGGGGACCCAGTACTTC. It is translated as CSVGEQGWGTQYF.

The genes are TRBV12-3 or TRBV12-4 and TRBJ2-7, with 10 bases identical to TRBD1. This CDR3 has 16 amino acids. J lost 4 bases, V lost 6 bases, and 12 bases had no gene match. CDR3 residues: CASSGQGGRMSYEQYF. DNA for the CDR3: TGTGCCAGCAGCGGACAGGGGGGGCGTATGAGTTACGAGCAGTACTTC.

The chain links TRBV4-2 to TRBJ2-5; TRBD2 aligns across 11 bases. The CDR3 runs to 16 residues. V was clipped by 4 bases and J by 5 bases; unmatched bases: 9. Germline CDR1 is LGHNA and CDR2 is YNFKEQ. Written as DNA, the CDR3 is TGTGCCAGCAGCCCCCTGACTAGCGGGAACGCTGAGACCCAGTACTTC. Translating it yields CASSPLTSGNAETQYF.

The chain employs TRBV9 and TRBJ2-1; 7 bases are shared with TRBD1. This CDR3 region has 15 residues. Germline V lookup: CDR1 SGDLS, CDR2 YYNGEE. The J segment lost 8 bases and the V segment lost 3 bases, leaving 11 bases of the junction unmatched. CDR3 sequence (DNA): TGTGCCAGCAGCGACCACAGGGGACCAACCGATGAGCAGTTCTTC. Translating it yields CASSDHRGPTDEQFF. Complete variable domain (other parts from reference TRBV9 and TRBJ2-1): DSGVTQTPKHLITATGQRVTLRCSPRSGDLSVYWYQQSLDQGLQFLIQYYNGEERAKGNILERFSAQQFPDLHSELNLSSLELGDSALYFCASSDHRGPTDEQFFGPGTRLTVL.

The genes are TRBV7-7 and TRBJ2-5; 7 nucleotides line up with TRBD2. With 0 bases clipped from V and 5 bases from J, the junction kept 3 bases outside the gene matches. The CDR3 length is 14 residues. Germline loops: CDR1 SSHAT, CDR2 FNYEAQ (reference sequence). The CDR3 reads CASSLAAGFETQYF. CDR3 bases: TGTGCCAGCAGCTTAGCAGCGGGGTTTGAGACCCAGTACTTC.

V and J are TRBV3-1 and TRBJ1-5; possibly TRBD1 for D (6 bases). CDR1 and CDR2 (germline): LGHDT, YNNKEL (reference sequence). The CDR3 has 14 amino acids. Deletions cut 1 base from V and 12 bases from J, with 16 bases between. In DNA form, the CDR3 reads TGTGCCAGCAGCCAAGTTCCCGGGGGCCTCGGCCAGCATTTT. This codes for CASSQVPGGLGQHF.